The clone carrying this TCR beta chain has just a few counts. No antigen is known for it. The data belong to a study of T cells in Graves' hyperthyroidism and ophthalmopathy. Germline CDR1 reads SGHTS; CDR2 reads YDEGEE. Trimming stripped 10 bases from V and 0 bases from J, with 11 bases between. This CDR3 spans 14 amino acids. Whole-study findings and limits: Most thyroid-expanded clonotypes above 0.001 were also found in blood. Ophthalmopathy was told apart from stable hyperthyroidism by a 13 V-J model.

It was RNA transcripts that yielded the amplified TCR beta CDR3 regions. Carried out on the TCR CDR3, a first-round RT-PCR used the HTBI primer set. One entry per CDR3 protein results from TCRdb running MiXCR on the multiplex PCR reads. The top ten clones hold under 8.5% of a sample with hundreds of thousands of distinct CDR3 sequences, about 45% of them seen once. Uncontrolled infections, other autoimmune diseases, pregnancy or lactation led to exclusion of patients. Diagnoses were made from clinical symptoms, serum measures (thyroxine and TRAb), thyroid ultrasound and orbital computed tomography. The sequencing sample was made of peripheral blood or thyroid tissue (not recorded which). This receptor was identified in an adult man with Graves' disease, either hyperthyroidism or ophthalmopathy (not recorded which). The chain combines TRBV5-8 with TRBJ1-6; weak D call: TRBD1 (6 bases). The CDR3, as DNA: TGTGCCTGGGGGGGCGTCTCCTATAATTCACCCCTCCACTTT. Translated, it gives CAWGGVSYNSPLHF. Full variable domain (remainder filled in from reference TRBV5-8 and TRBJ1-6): EAGVTQSPTHLIKTRGQQATLRCSPISGHTSVYWYQQALGLGLQFLLWYDEGEERNRGNFPPRFSGRQFPNYSSELNVNALELEDSALYLCAWGGVSYNSPLHFGNGTRLTVT.